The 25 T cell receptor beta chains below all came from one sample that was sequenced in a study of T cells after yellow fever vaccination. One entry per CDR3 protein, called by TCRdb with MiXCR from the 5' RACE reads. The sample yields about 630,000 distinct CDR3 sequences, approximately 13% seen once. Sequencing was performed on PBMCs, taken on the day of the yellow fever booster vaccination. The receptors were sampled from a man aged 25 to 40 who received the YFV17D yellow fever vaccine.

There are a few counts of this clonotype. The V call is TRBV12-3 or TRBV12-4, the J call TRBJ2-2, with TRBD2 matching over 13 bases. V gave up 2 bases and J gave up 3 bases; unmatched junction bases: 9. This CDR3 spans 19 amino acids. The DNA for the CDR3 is TGTGCCAGCAGTTTACTGGGACTAGCGGGATCTTTGTACACCGGGGAGCTGTTTTTT. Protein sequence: CASSLLGLAGSLYTGELFF.

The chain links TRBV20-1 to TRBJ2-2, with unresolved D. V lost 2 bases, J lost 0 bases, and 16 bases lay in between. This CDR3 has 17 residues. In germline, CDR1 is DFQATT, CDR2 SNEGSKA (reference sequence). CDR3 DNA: TGCAGTGCTAGACTGAGTGCGACACTAACGAACACCGGGGAGCTGTTTTTT. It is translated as CSARLSATLTNTGELFF.

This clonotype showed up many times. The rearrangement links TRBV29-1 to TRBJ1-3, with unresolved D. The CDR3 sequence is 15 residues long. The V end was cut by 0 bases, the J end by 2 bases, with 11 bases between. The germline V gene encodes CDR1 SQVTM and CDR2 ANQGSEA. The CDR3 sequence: CSVEDFGEAGNTIYF. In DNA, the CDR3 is TGCAGCGTTGAAGATTTTGGAGAAGCTGGAAACACCATATATTTT.

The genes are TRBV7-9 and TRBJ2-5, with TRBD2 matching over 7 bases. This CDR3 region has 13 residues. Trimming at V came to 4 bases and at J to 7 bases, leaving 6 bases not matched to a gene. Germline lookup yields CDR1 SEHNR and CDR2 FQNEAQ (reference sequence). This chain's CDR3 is CASSSPGGLTQYF. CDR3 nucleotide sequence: TGTGCCAGCAGCTCGCCGGGGGGTCTGACCCAGTACTTC.

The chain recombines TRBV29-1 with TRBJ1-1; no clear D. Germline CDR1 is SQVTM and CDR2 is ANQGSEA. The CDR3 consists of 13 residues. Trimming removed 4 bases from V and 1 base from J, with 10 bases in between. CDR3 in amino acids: CSVVLGQNTEAFF. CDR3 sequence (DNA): TGCAGCGTTGTCTTAGGGCAGAACACTGAAGCTTTCTTT. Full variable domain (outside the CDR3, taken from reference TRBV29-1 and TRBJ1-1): SAVISQKPSRDICQRGTSLTIQCQVDSQVTMMFWYRQQPGQSLTLIATANQGSEATYESGFVIDKFPISRPNLTFSTLTVSNMSPEDSSIYLCSVVLGQNTEAFFGQGTRLTVV.

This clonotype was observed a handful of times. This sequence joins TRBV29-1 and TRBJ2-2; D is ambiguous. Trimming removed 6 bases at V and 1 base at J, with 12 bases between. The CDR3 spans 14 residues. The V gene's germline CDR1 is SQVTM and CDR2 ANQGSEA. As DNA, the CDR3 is TGCAGCGTCGTTTACTATCTGAACACCGGGGAGCTGTTTTTT. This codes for CSVVYYLNTGELFF.

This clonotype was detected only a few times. CDR3 in DNA: TGTGCCACCAGCAGACCGCCGGGACAGGGCGCCTACGAGCAGTACTTC. Translation gives CATSRPPGQGAYEQYF. The chain uses TRBV15 and TRBJ2-7; 9 bases agree with TRBD1. The CDR3 contains 16 residues. Germline trimming cut 2 bases from V and 2 bases from J; bases unmatched to any gene: 7. Per the germline V gene, CDR1 is LNHNV and CDR2 is YYDKDF (reference sequence).

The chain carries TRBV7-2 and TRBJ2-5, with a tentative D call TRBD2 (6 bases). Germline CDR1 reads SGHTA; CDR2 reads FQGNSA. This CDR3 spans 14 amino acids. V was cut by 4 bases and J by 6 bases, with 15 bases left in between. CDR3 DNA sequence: TGTGCCAGCAGCTCGGGACTCCGATTAAAGACCCAGTACTTC. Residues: CASSSGLRLKTQYF.

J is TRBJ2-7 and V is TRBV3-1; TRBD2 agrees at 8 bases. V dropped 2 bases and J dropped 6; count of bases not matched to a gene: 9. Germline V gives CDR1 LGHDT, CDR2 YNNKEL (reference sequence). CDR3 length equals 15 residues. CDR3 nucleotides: TGTGCCAGCAGCCAAATGAGCGGGAGTAGCTCCGAGCAGTACTTC. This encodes CASSQMSGSSSEQYF.

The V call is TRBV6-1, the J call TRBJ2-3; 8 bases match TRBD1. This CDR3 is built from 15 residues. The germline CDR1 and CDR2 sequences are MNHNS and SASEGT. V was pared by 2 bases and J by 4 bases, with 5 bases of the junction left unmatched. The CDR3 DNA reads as TGTGCCAGCAGTGAACCCGGGACAGGCCCAGATACGCAGTATTTT. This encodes CASSEPGTGPDTQYF.

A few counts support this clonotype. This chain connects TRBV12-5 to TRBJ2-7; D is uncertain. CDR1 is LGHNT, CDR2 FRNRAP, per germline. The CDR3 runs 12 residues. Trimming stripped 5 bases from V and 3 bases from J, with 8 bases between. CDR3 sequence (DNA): TGTGCTAGTGGTCTATCGATCTACGAGCAGTACTTC. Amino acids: CASGLSIYEQYF.

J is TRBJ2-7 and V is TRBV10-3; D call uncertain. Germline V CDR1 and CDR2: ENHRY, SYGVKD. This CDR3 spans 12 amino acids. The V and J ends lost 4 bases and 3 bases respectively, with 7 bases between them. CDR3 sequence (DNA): TGTGCCATCAGTGGTAACGTCTACGAGCAGTACTTC. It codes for CAISGNVYEQYF.

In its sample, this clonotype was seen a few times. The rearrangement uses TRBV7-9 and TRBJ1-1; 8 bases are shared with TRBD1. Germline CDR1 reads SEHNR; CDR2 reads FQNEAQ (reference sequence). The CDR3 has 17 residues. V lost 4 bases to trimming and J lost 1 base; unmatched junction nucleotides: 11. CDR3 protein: CASSSLPDRGENTEAFF. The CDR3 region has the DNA TGTGCCAGCAGCTCCCTGCCCGACAGGGGTGAGAACACTGAAGCTTTCTTT.

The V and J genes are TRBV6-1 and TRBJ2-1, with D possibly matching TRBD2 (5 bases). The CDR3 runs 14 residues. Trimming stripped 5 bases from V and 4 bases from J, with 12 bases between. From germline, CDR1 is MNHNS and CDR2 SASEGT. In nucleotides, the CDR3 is TGTGCCAGCAGTCCTGACACGGGGTACAATGAGCAGTTCTTC. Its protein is CASSPDTGYNEQFF.

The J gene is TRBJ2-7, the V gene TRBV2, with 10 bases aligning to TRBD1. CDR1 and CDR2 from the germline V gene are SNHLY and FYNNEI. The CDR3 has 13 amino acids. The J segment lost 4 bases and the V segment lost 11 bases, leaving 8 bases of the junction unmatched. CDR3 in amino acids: CAGRQGARYEQYF. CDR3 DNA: TGTGCCGGCCGACAGGGGGCTAGGTACGAGCAGTACTTC.

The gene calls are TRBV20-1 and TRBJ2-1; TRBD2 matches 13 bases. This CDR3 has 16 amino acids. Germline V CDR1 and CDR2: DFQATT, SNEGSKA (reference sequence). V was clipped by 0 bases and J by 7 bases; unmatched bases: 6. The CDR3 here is CSARELPGLAGNEQFF. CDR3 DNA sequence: TGCAGTGCTAGAGAGCTTCCGGGACTAGCGGGGAATGAGCAGTTCTTC.

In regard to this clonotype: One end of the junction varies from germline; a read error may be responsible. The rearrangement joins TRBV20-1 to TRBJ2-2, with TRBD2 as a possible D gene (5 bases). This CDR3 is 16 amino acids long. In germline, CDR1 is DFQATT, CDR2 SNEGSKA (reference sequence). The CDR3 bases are TGCTGTGCTAGAGTCCCAGGAGTGAGGGACACCGGGGAGCTGTTTTTT. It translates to CCARVPGVRDTGELFF.

CDR3 coding DNA: TGTGCCAGTAGTATAGGCGGGGTTAAGTACAATGAGCAGTTCTTC. This sequence encodes CASSIGGVKYNEQFF. The chain carries TRBV19 and TRBJ2-1; tentative D call: TRBD2 (6 bases). This CDR3 contains 15 residues. Trimming cost V 1 base and J 4 bases, with 11 bases left between them. CDR1 LNHDA and CDR2 SQIVND come from the germline V gene (reference sequence).

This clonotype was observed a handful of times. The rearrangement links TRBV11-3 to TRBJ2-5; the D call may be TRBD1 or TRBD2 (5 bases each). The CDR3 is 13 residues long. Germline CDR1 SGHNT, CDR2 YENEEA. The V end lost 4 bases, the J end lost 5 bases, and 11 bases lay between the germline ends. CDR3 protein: CASSYWDGETQYF. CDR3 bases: TGTGCCAGCAGCTACTGGGACGGGGAGACCCAGTACTTC.

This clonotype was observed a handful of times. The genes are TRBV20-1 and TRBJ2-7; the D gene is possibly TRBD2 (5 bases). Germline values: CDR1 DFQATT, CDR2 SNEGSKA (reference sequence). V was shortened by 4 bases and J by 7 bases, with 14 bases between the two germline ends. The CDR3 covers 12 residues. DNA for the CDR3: TGCAGTGCTACTACTAGTATCCATGAGCAGTACTTC. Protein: CSATTSIHEQYF.

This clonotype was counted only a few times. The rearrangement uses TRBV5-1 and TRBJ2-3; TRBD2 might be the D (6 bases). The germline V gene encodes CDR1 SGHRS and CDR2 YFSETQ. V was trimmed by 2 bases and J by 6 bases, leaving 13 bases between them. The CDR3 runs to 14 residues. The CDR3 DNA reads TGCGCCAGCAGCTTTGGGGGGTACGACGATACGCAGTATTTT. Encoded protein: CASSFGGYDDTQYF.

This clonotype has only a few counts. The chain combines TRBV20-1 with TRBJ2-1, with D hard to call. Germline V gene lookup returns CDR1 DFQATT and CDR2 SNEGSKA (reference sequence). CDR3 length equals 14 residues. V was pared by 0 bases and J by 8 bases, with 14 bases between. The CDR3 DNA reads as TGCAGTGCTAGAGATGGAAACCATGTCTATGAGCAGTTCTTC. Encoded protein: CSARDGNHVYEQFF.

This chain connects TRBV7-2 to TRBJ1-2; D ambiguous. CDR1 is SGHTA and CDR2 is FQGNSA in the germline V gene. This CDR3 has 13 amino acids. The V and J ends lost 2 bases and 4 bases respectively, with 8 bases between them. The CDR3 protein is CASSLYRVYGYTF. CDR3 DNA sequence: TGTGCCAGCAGCTTATACCGAGTCTATGGCTACACCTTC.

The CDR3 DNA sequence: TGTGCCAGCTCCCCGACAGGTCATGACGAGCAGTACTTC. It encodes CASSPTGHDEQYF. This sequence joins TRBV18 and TRBJ2-7, with D tentatively TRBD1 (6 bases). The CDR3 is 13 residues long. Germline V gene data show CDR1 as KGHSH and CDR2 as LQKENI. With 6 bases removed from V and 5 bases from J, the gap between germline ends came to 14 bases.

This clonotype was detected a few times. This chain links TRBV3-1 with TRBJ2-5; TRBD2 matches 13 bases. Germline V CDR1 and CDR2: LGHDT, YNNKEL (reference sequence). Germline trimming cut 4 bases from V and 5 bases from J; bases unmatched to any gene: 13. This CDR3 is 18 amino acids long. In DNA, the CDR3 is TGTGCCAGCAGCCCCTTCACTACGACTAGCGGGAGGCTGGAGACCCAGTACTTC. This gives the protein CASSPFTTTSGRLETQYF.